This T cell receptor beta chain is from a study of T cells in Graves' hyperthyroidism and ophthalmopathy. Study-wide background: The initial diagnosis was the point when peripheral blood was collected, ahead of any treatment. Study-wide points: Classification by a 13 V-J model distinguished ophthalmopathy from stable hyperthyroidism.

Out of approximately 9.9 ml of fresh peripheral blood came the PBMCs. What was amplified from RNA transcripts were TCR beta CDR3 regions. Primed by the HTBI set, a first-round RT-PCR was run on the TCR CDR3. MiXCR was run by TCRdb on the multiplex PCR reads, yielding one entry per CDR3 protein. The sample consists of about 250,000 distinct CDR3 sequences, approximately 25% of them appearing once. This CDR3 is built from 17 residues. V was clipped by 6 bases and J by 5 bases; unmatched bases: 12. This clonotype was counted a single time. Its antigen is as yet unknown. This sequence joins TRBV12-3 or TRBV12-4 and TRBJ2-2; 10 positions agree with TRBD1. This TCR was sampled from a woman in her thirties or forties with Graves' ophthalmopathy. The sequenced material came from blood. The chain's CDR3 is CASRSEDRGRGTGELFF. The CDR3 DNA reads TGTGCCAGCAGATCCGAAGACAGGGGGCGCGGAACCGGGGAGCTGTTTTTT.